This passage covers 28 T cell receptor beta chains from one sample sequenced in a study of vaccination effects on CD4 cells after COVID-19. Which antigens these TCRs recognize remains unknown. The ViraFEST assay expanded antigen-specific CD4+ T cells with viral peptide pools before sequencing. On roughly day 10 of culture, CD4+ T cells were separated out. All vaccine recipients tested negative for nucleocapsid antibodies and had never contracted SARS-CoV-2 infection. Measured with immunoSEQ multiplex PCR; TCRdb has only the in-frame clones, and not every one. The sample lists about 73,000 clones; about four fifths were seen once. Sequencing was performed on CD4+ T cells from PBMCs cultured with HCoV-NL63 spike peptides, taken before COVID-19 vaccination. Receptor source: a human donor who received a COVID-19 vaccine.

The rearrangement links TRBV12-5 to TRBJ2-2; maybe TRBD2 (6 bases). Germline CDR1 and CDR2: LGHNT and FRNRAP. The CDR3 has 16 amino acids. V was trimmed by 7 bases and J by 1 base, leaving 16 bases between them. The CDR3 DNA reads as TGTGCTAGTGCCCTGTCGCCTAGCGAGAACACCGGGGAGCTGTTTTTT. Translating gives CASALSPSENTGELFF.

CDR3 in amino acids: CASSPGTGEAGELFF. CDR3 DNA sequence: TGCGCCAGCAGCCCCGGGACAGGGGAGGCCGGGGAGCTGTTTTTT. The chain couples TRBV5-1 to TRBJ2-2; TRBD1 aligns across 10 bases. CDR3 length: 15 residues. J gave up 6 bases and V 4 bases, and 6 bases lay outside the gene matches. Germline V lookup: CDR1 SGHRS, CDR2 YFSETQ. Variable domain in full (rest from reference TRBV5-1 and TRBJ2-2): KAGVTQTPRYLIKTRGQQVTLSCSPISGHRSVSWYQQTPGQGLQFLFEYFSETQRNKGNFPGRFSGRQFSNSRSEMNVSTLELGDSALYLCASSPGTGEAGELFFGEGSRLTVL.

This rearrangement joins TRBV2 to TRBJ2-3; 7 nucleotides align to TRBD1. Trimming cost V 6 bases and J 2 bases; bases outside gene matches: 8. Germline V gene lookup returns CDR1 SNHLY and CDR2 FYNNEI. This CDR3 is built from 15 residues. The CDR3, as DNA: TGTGCCAGCAGAGAATTGACAGGGATCACAGATACGCAGTATTTT. It is translated as CASRELTGITDTQYF.

The V call is TRBV6-5, the J call TRBJ1-5; weak D call: TRBD1 (5 bases). There are 15 residues in the CDR3. Germline CDR1 reads MNHEY; CDR2 reads SVGAGI. V was shortened by 7 bases and J by 6 bases, with 19 bases between the two germline ends. CDR3 loop: CASKKDGGRGQPQHF. The CDR3 coding sequence is TGTGCCAGCAAAAAGGACGGGGGGAGGGGTCAGCCCCAGCATTTT.

This clone has only a few counts. This chain joins TRBV5-1 and TRBJ2-1, with TRBD2 matching over 7 bases. The V gene end was trimmed by 4 bases and the J gene end by 8 bases; junction bases not matched to a gene: 9. Germline V gives CDR1 SGHRS, CDR2 YFSETQ. This CDR3 spans 14 amino acids. The CDR3 DNA sequence: TGCGCCAGCAGCCTCGGACTAGTCGGCGATGAGCAGTTCTTC. Its protein is CASSLGLVGDEQFF.

This sequence joins TRBV5-1 and TRBJ2-5; D call uncertain. V lost 4 bases, J lost 0 bases, and 10 bases lay in between. The CDR3 contains 14 residues. Germline assignment: CDR1 SGHRS and CDR2 YFSETQ. The CDR3 sequence is CASSLTGNQETQYF. The CDR3 region has the DNA TGCGCCAGCAGCCTGACTGGAAACCAAGAGACCCAGTACTTC.

This clone showed up just a few times. This chain joins TRBV13 and TRBJ1-6, with 8 positions matching TRBD1. V was pared by 8 bases and J by 6 bases, with 0 bases of the junction left unmatched. Germline values: CDR1 PRHDT, CDR2 FYEKMQ (reference sequence). The CDR3 has 12 amino acids. CDR3 sequence: CASGQGNSPLHF. In DNA, the CDR3 is TGTGCCAGCGGACAGGGTAATTCACCCCTCCACTTT.

This chain links TRBV6-5 with TRBJ2-1, with D unclear. Germline assignment: CDR1 MNHEY and CDR2 SVGAGI. The CDR3 covers 12 residues. Trimming left V 6 bases short and J 6 bases short, with 9 bases between. For the CDR3, the DNA is TGTGCCAGCAGCCAACTTGGCAATGAGCAGTTCTTC. Amino acids: CASSQLGNEQFF.

The chain recombines TRBV6-4 with TRBJ2-2; no definite D call. Germline-derived CDR1 and CDR2 are MRHNA and SNTAGT. V was shortened by 4 bases and J by 7 bases, with 4 bases between the two germline ends. The CDR3 loop spans 11 amino acids. The CDR3 coding sequence is TGTGCCAGCAGTGCGGGCGGGGAGCTGTTTTTT. This translates into CASSAGGELFF.

The gene calls are TRBV7-2 and TRBJ2-5; D possibly corresponds to TRBD2 (6 bases). V lost 4 bases to trimming and J lost 5 bases, with 17 bases between them. The CDR3 has 15 residues. Germline values: CDR1 SGHTA, CDR2 FQGNSA. CDR3 protein: CASSSRSGTGETQYF. CDR3 bases: TGTGCCAGCAGCTCCCGTAGCGGCACTGGGGAGACCCAGTACTTC. The variable domain in full, with the rest retrieved from reference TRBV7-2 and TRBJ2-5, is GAGVSQSPSNKVTEKGKDVELRCDPISGHTALYWYRQSLGQGLEFLIYFQGNSAPDKSGLPSDRFSAERTGGSVSTLTIQRTQQEDSAVYLCASSSRSGTGETQYFGPGTRLLVL.

This clone was counted once. The rearrangement links TRBV6-2 or TRBV6-3 to TRBJ1-1; 8 bases match TRBD1. This CDR3 region has 19 residues. V shed 6 bases, J shed 11 bases, and the junction held 29 bases outside the gene matches. Germline V gene data show CDR1 as MNHEY and CDR2 as SVGEGT. The CDR3 protein is CASSHYPGTGAGWNTRAFF. The CDR3 DNA is TGTGCCAGCAGCCACTACCCCGGGACAGGAGCCGGTTGGAACACTCGCGCTTTCTTT.

The J gene is TRBJ2-6, the V gene TRBV6-2 or TRBV6-3; 7 bases are a match to TRBD1. Trimming cost V 6 bases and J 2 bases; bases outside gene matches: 16. The CDR3 extends over 19 amino acids. Germline CDR1 is MNHEY and CDR2 is SVGEGT. CDR3 bases: TGTGCCAGCAGCCCAGGGGGATTCCAAGGGAAGCCTGGGGCCAACGTCCTGACTTTC. Residues: CASSPGGFQGKPGANVLTF.

The chain carries TRBV5-1 and TRBJ2-3; TRBD2 agrees at 10 bases. Germline V gives CDR1 SGHRS, CDR2 YFSETQ. V shed 0 bases and J 5 bases; nucleotides not matched to a gene: 9. The CDR3 has 17 residues. DNA of the CDR3: TGCGCCAGCAGCTTGGATCCAAGCGGGGGGGCGGGAGATACGCAGTATTTT. Amino acids: CASSLDPSGGAGDTQYF.

The gene calls are TRBV5-8 and TRBJ2-3; 12 bases line up with TRBD2. The CDR3 runs to 18 residues. CDR1 and CDR2 from the germline V gene are SGHTS and YDEGEE. V lost 1 base and J lost 5; bases outside the gene matches: 11. CDR3 nucleotides: TGTGCCAGCAGCTTGAGCCGTGCTAGCGGGGGGGCCAGAGATACGCAGTATTTT. It encodes CASSLSRASGGARDTQYF.

The rearrangement joins TRBV18 to TRBJ1-2; 9 nucleotides align to TRBD1. CDR3 size: 13 residues. Germline V gene sequence: CDR1 KGHSH, CDR2 LQKENI. The V gene end was trimmed by 3 bases and the J gene end by 8 bases; junction bases not matched to a gene: 4. The CDR3 DNA sequence: TGTGCCAGCTCACCGAGACAGGGGGACGGCTACACCTTC. Residues: CASSPRQGDGYTF.

In its sample, this clone was seen a few times. The chain couples TRBV24-1 to TRBJ1-3, with D possibly matching TRBD1 (5 bases). Per germline, CDR1 KGHDR and CDR2 SFDVKD. Trimming took off 2 bases at V and 9 bases at J, with 16 bases between the two ends. This CDR3 contains 15 residues. The chain's CDR3 is CATSDSRQGWSTIYF. The CDR3 DNA follows: TGTGCCACCAGTGATTCCCGGCAGGGATGGAGCACCATATATTTT.

CDR3 sequence (DNA): TGTGCCAGCTCATCTGAGACGGGATCTGAAGCTTTCTTT. Translating it yields CASSSETGSEAFF. This rearrangement joins TRBV18 to TRBJ1-1, with D hard to call. Trimming cost V 5 bases and J 6 bases, with 13 bases left between them. This CDR3 contains 13 residues. Germline V gene lookup returns CDR1 KGHSH and CDR2 LQKENI.

J is TRBJ1-5 and V is TRBV6-6; D is uncertain. V lost 6 bases, J lost 6 bases, and 15 bases lay in between. Germline values: CDR1 MNHNY, CDR2 SVGAGI (reference sequence). The CDR3 is 14 residues long. The CDR3 DNA follows: TGTGCCAGCAGGCCCCACATTGCGGGTCAGCCCCAGCATTTT. Translation: CASRPHIAGQPQHF.

CDR3 loop: CAISERLGQGGYTGELFF. In DNA form, the CDR3 reads TGTGCCATCAGTGAGAGGCTCGGACAGGGTGGGTACACCGGGGAGCTGTTTTTT. The gene calls are TRBV10-3 and TRBJ2-2; 8 positions agree with TRBD1. The CDR3 consists of 18 residues. V lost 2 bases and J lost 3; bases outside the gene matches: 11. CDR1 is ENHRY and CDR2 is SYGVKD in the germline V gene.

This clone was recorded only once. The chain has TRBV9 and TRBJ2-3; possibly TRBD1 for D (5 bases). V was trimmed by 2 bases and J by 4 bases, leaving 14 bases between them. The CDR3 spans 15 residues. Per the germline V gene, CDR1 is SGDLS and CDR2 is YYNGEE. CDR3 protein: CASSVLQGSSDTQYF. CDR3 DNA sequence: TGTGCCAGCAGCGTCCTCCAGGGTAGCTCAGATACGCAGTATTTT.

The chain is built from TRBV7-2 and TRBJ1-6, with TRBD1 as a possible D gene (5 bases). V was shortened by 4 bases and J by 0 bases, with 7 bases between the two germline ends. The CDR3 totals 15 residues. Germline CDR1 and CDR2: SGHTA and FQGNSA. In nucleotides, the CDR3 is TGTGCCAGCAGCTCCGACAGCTCCTATAATTCACCCCTCCACTTT. It encodes CASSSDSSYNSPLHF. Supplemented by reference TRBV7-2 and TRBJ1-6, the full variable domain reads GAGVSQSPSNKVTEKGKDVELRCDPISGHTALYWYRQSLGQGLEFLIYFQGNSAPDKSGLPSDRFSAERTGGSVSTLTIQRTQQEDSAVYLCASSSDSSYNSPLHFGNGTRLTVT.

The V call is TRBV2, the J call TRBJ2-3; possibly TRBD1 for D (5 bases). The germline V gene encodes CDR1 SNHLY and CDR2 FYNNEI. Trimming removed 3 bases from V and 6 bases from J, with 7 bases in between. The CDR3 runs to 12 residues. As DNA, the CDR3 is TGTGCCAGCAGTGACAGGGCGGATACGCAGTATTTT. Protein: CASSDRADTQYF.

The chain carries TRBV19 and TRBJ1-4, with 8 bases aligning to TRBD1. This CDR3 spans 15 amino acids. V shed 4 bases, J shed 4 bases, and the junction held 5 bases outside the gene matches. Germline V gene lookup returns CDR1 LNHDA and CDR2 SQIVND (reference sequence). The CDR3 spells CASSKGQGRNEKLFF. CDR3 in DNA: TGTGCCAGTAGTAAAGGACAGGGACGTAATGAAAAACTGTTTTTT.

This clone showed up just a few times. The chain employs TRBV18 and TRBJ2-7; tentatively, D is TRBD1 (6 bases). This CDR3 has 13 amino acids. The germline V gene encodes CDR1 KGHSH and CDR2 LQKENI. Trimming stripped 4 bases from V and 2 bases from J, with 9 bases between. The CDR3 sequence: CASSLPGAYEQYV. CDR3 bases: TGTGCCAGCTCACTGCCAGGGGCCTACGAGCAGTACGTC.

The chain has TRBV24-1 and TRBJ2-5, with TRBD2 identical over 15 bases. V shed 4 bases and J 5 bases; nucleotides not matched to a gene: 10. Per the germline V gene, CDR1 is KGHDR and CDR2 is SFDVKD. The CDR3 is 18 amino acids. CDR3: CATSDPRGTSGGRETQYF. CDR3 DNA sequence: TGTGCCACCAGTGACCCGAGGGGGACTAGCGGGGGGCGGGAGACCCAGTACTTC.

The chain links TRBV24-1 to TRBJ1-2, with no clear D. Looked up from germline, CDR1 is KGHDR and CDR2 is SFDVKD. This CDR3 contains 13 residues. V lost 4 bases and J 7 bases, leaving 12 bases between the germline ends. CDR3 residues: CATSDGPRVGYTF. Written as DNA, the CDR3 is TGTGCCACCAGTGACGGGCCGCGGGTTGGCTACACCTTC.

The chain combines TRBV7-2 with TRBJ2-2; tentatively, D is TRBD1 (5 bases). Germline lookup yields CDR1 SGHTA and CDR2 FQGNSA. Trimming removed 1 base from V and 0 bases from J, with 9 bases in between. The CDR3 length is 16 residues. The CDR3 DNA is TGTGCCAGCAGCTTAGTGGGCAGGGCGAACACCGGGGAGCTGTTTTTT. Its protein product is CASSLVGRANTGELFF.

The chain combines TRBV9 with TRBJ2-3; 9 positions agree with TRBD1. Germline values: CDR1 SGDLS, CDR2 YYNGEE. This CDR3 comprises 16 residues. The V segment lost 3 bases and the J segment 2 bases; nucleotides outside the gene matches: 7. CDR3 DNA sequence: TGTGCCAGCAGCGGGCCCGGGACAGGGAACACAGATACGCAGTATTTT. As protein: CASSGPGTGNTDTQYF.